The rows below give T cell receptor beta chains drawn from one sample of a study of blood T cell repertoires in COVID-19. Clones were sequenced by immunoSEQ multiplex PCR, and TCRdb holds only the in-frame ones, with some missing. The table records a few hundred thousand clones, 82% of them present only once. What was sequenced was PBMCs or T cells enriched from blood (not recorded which). The source is a woman aged 55-69 years who had recovered from COVID-19. The CDR3 runs from the conserved cysteine through the conserved F or W. Each record gives: J gene, D gene, clone size, V gene, CDR3 DNA, CDR3 protein. D genes are given only for firm matches. Some rows have no size entry. The others give once, few or many, or a class for an expanded clone.

TRBJ1-6 | TRBD1 | - | TRBV19 | TGTGCCAGTAGGACAGGGGGCGCGAATTCACCCCTCCACTTT | CASRTGGANSPLHF
TRBJ2-3 | - | - | TRBV5-1 | TGCGCCAGCAGCTTCGTCGAGGGCACAGATACGCAGTATTTT | CASSFVEGTDTQYF
TRBJ1-5 | - | - | TRBV4-2 | TGTGCCAGCGGCGAGACGGACGGGGTTAGCAATCAGCCCCAGCATTTT | CASGETDGVSNQPQHF
TRBJ2-5 | TRBD2 | once | TRBV7-2 | TGTGCCAGCAGCTTAGCTGTAGCGGGGGGACAAGAGACCCAGTACTTC | CASSLAVAGGQETQYF
TRBJ2-2 | - | once | TRBV19 | TGTGCCAGTACCGCGACAGTGTCGGCCGGGGAGCTGTTTTTT | CASTATVSAGELFF
TRBJ1-1 | - | once | TRBV4-2 | TGTGCCAGCAGCCTACGGGACACAGCTTTCTTT | CASSLRDTAFF
TRBJ1-6 | - | few | TRBV5-1 | TGCGCCAGCAGCTTGGTTCGGTCGGGGGGCGAGAATTCACCCCTCCACTTT | CASSLVRSGGENSPLHF
TRBJ1-1 | - | - | TRBV6-5 | TGTGCCAGCAGTTACTCGAGTCGGGGGTACACTGAAGCTTTCTTT | CASSYSSRGYTEAFF
TRBJ1-2 | TRBD1 | - | TRBV6-8 | TGTGCCAGCAGTTATACGACAGGGGGAGGCTACACCTTC | CASSYTTGGGYTF
TRBJ1-2 | TRBD1 | - | TRBV5-4 | TGTGCCAGCAGCCTGACAGGGGGCAGTGGTGGCTACACCTTC | CASSLTGGSGGYTF
TRBJ1-6 | TRBD1 | - | TRBV27 | TGTGCCAGCAGTCCCCGGACAGGGGGCTCCTATAATTCACCCCTCCACTTT | CASSPRTGGSYNSPLHF
TRBJ2-6 | TRBD1 | - | TRBV5-4 | TGTGCCAGCAGCTTGAACAGGGGGGCATCTGGGGCCAACGTCCTGACTTTC | CASSLNRGASGANVLTF
TRBJ2-7 | TRBD2 | - | TRBV19 | TGTGCCAGTAGTTTCCCCCCCGGGACTACCCTCTTC | CASSFPPGTTLF
TRBJ2-7 | TRBD2 | - | TRBV6-1 | TGTGCCAGCAGTGAAGCAGGGGACTACTACGAGCAGTACTTC | CASSEAGDYYEQYF
TRBJ1-2 | - | - | TRBV12-3/TRBV12-4 | TGTGCCAGCAGTTTTGGTGGAGGGCAGGGCTACACCTTC | CASSFGGGQGYTF
TRBJ1-1 | - | - | TRBV21-1 | TGTGCCAGCAGCAAAGGGGCAAGTTACAACGGGGACACTGAAGCTTTCTTT | CASSKGASYNGDTEAFF
TRBJ2-7 | TRBD2 | - | TRBV7-6 | TGTGCCAGCAGTTCCGCCGGGGAGGGCTACGAGCAGTACTTC | CASSSAGEGYEQYF
TRBJ2-2 | TRBD1 | - | TRBV15 | TGTGCCACCAGTCCGACTGACAGGGGGCCGAACACCGGGGAGCTGTTTTTT | CATSPTDRGPNTGELFF
TRBJ1-2 | TRBD1 | - | TRBV3-1/TRBV3-2 | TGTGCCAGCAGCCGTCTAGCTGGACAGGGTTCGCATAACTATGGCTACACCTTC | CASSRLAGQGSHNYGYTF
TRBJ1-5 | - | - | TRBV10-3 | TGTGCCACCCTCGCGGGGGGCAATCAGCCCCAGCATTTT | CATLAGGNQPQHF
TRBJ1-2 | - | - | TRBV6-5 | TGTGCCAGCAGTTACGGGACACCGAAATATGGCTACACCTTC | CASSYGTPKYGYTF
TRBJ1-6 | - | few | TRBV2 | TGTGCCAGCAGTGAGTCGACAGAGAATTCACCCCTCCACTTT | CASSESTENSPLHF
TRBJ1-5 | - | - | TRBV19 | TGTGCCAGTAGTATGCCAGGGGCCGGTCAGCCCCAGCATTTT | CASSMPGAGQPQHF
TRBJ2-7 | - | - | TRBV13 | TGTGCCAGCAGCTTAGGCCCTTCGGGATCCTACGAGCAGTACTTC | CASSLGPSGSYEQYF
TRBJ1-1 | - | few | TRBV19 | TGTGCCAGTAGTATCCAGGGGCAAGGGACTGAAGCTTTCTTT | CASSIQGQGTEAFF
TRBJ1-4 | - | - | TRBV5-1 | TGCGCCAGCAGCTCAGGTACCAGGATATCCAATGAAAAACTGTTTTTT | CASSSGTRISNEKLFF
TRBJ1-1 | - | few | TRBV7-9 | TGTGCCAGCAGTTTTACAGTGAACACTGAAGCTTTCTTT | CASSFTVNTEAFF
TRBJ2-7 | - | once | TRBV25-1 | TGTGCCAGCAGTCCGGACTTTACCTACGAGCAGTACTTC | CASSPDFTYEQYF
TRBJ2-7 | - | - | TRBV7-2 | TGTGCCAGCAGCTTCACAGCGACTGGGACTTCCTACGAGCAGTACTTC | CASSFTATGTSYEQYF
TRBJ2-3 | TRBD2 | - | TRBV9 | TGTGCCAGCAGCGTAGTAGCGGGCAGAGATACGCAGTATTTT | CASSVVAGRDTQYF
TRBJ2-5 | TRBD2 | - | TRBV25-1 | TGTGCCAGCAGTGGCCTGGGGGGGGTCGAGGAGACCCAGTACTTC | CASSGLGGVEETQYF
TRBJ1-4 | TRBD1 | few | TRBV7-2 | TGTGCCAGCAGCAGCTACAGGGGATTGAGTGAAAAACTGTTTTTT | CASSSYRGLSEKLFF
TRBJ2-7 | TRBD1 | - | TRBV5-5 | TGTGCCAGCAGCACACGGACAGGGGCAATGGGGGAGCAGTACTTC | CASSTRTGAMGEQYF
TRBJ2-7 | - | - | TRBV10-3 | TGTGCCATCAGTGAGTCGACGGAGGGCGAGCAGTACTTC | CAISESTEGEQYF
TRBJ2-4 | - | - | TRBV11-2 | TGTGCCAGCAGCTCCTTCAAAAACATTCAGTACTTC | CASSSFKNIQYF
TRBJ2-5 | - | - | TRBV25-1 | TGTGCCAGCAGTCCGACAGGGAGGAAAGAGACCCAGTACTTC | CASSPTGRKETQYF
TRBJ1-6 | - | - | TRBV4-3 | TGCGCCAGCAGCCAGGGGGGGAGCTCCTATAATTCACCCCTCCACTTT | CASSQGGSSYNSPLHF
TRBJ1-4 | - | - | TRBV9 | TGTGCCAGCAGCGGGGGGCCTGCAACTAATGAAAAACTGTTTTTT | CASSGGPATNEKLFF
TRBJ1-2 | - | - | TRBV7-9 | TGTGCCAGCAGCCAAGGAGTGCCTGGCTACACCTTC | CASSQGVPGYTF
TRBJ2-1 | - | - | TRBV7-2 | TGTGCCAGCAGCTTCGGTGGGAGTCGTTACAATGAGCAGTTCTTC | CASSFGGSRYNEQFF
TRBJ1-6 | TRBD1 | once | TRBV4-3 | TGCGCCAGCAGCCAAGGGGACGAGTTCCGGGACAGAAATAATTCACCCCTCCACTTT | CASSQGDEFRDRNNSPLHF
TRBJ2-2 | - | - | TRBV3-1/TRBV3-2 | TGTGCCAGCAGACCGGGCGGGAGAGGGGGTAACACCGGGGAGCTGTTTTTT | CASRPGGRGGNTGELFF
TRBJ1-1 | - | - | TRBV12-3/TRBV12-4 | TGTGCCAGCAGTTTACAGGGTACCACTGAAGCTTTCTTT | CASSLQGTTEAFF
TRBJ1-3 | TRBD1 | - | TRBV11-2 | TGTGCCAGCAGCGTAGGACGGAGGGACAGGGGGACCATATATTTT | CASSVGRRDRGTIYF
TRBJ2-3 | - | - | TRBV6-1 | TGTGCCAGCAGTGATTCGGGACTGATCACAGATACGCAGTATTTT | CASSDSGLITDTQYF
TRBJ2-1 | TRBD1 | - | TRBV11-2 | TGTGCCAGCAGCGTGGACAGGGGTCGGAATGAGCAGTTCTTC | CASSVDRGRNEQFF
TRBJ1-2 | TRBD1 | once | TRBV28 | TGTGCCAGCAGTTTTGGGGACAGGAACTATGGCTACACCTTC | CASSFGDRNYGYTF
TRBJ1-1 | - | - | TRBV5-4 | TGTGCCAGCAGCTTGAAACCCGGGACACAGAACACTGAAGCTTTCTTT | CASSLKPGTQNTEAFF
TRBJ1-4 | TRBD1 | once | TRBV19 | TGTGCCAGTAGTATCGGAGGGGGCGCAACTAATGAAAAACTGTTTTTT | CASSIGGGATNEKLFF
TRBJ2-2 | - | - | TRBV19 | TGTGCCAGTGTTTATACAGCGAACACCGGGGAGCTGTTTTTT | CASVYTANTGELFF
TRBJ1-2 | TRBD1 | - | TRBV28 | TGTGCCAGCAGTCCTCCGGGACAGGGCAGTGGAGGCTACACCTTC | CASSPPGQGSGGYTF
TRBJ1-2 | - | many | TRBV27 | TGTGCCAGCAGTTTAGGGAGGGGCTTTTATGGCTACACCTTC | CASSLGRGFYGYTF